Described below is a single T cell receptor (beta chain) sequence and its context. This sample is part of a study of blood T cells in healthy people across ages. A sample-barcoded 5' primer and a J-beta primer mix were used in a second PCR of about 6 to 11 cycles. TCRdb re-analysed the 5' RACE reads in MiXCR, keeping a single row per CDR3 protein. The sample has almost 1 million distinct CDR3 sequences; just over 50% are singletons. V lost 0 bases and J 5 bases, leaving 19 bases between the germline ends. Per the germline V gene, CDR1 is DFQATT and CDR2 is SNEGSKA (reference sequence). There are 16 residues in the CDR3.

Source material: blood. The TCR sequence derives from a woman aged 55-69 years in good health. This chain connects TRBV20-1 to TRBJ1-2, with D tentatively TRBD1 (6 bases). CDR3 in DNA: TGCAGTGCTAGAGAACAAACAGGGAGCGTGCTGTATGGCTACACCTTC. It translates to CSAREQTGSVLYGYTF.